This T cell receptor beta chain was recovered during a study of blood T cells in healthy people across ages. Regarding the study as a whole: Strong correlation linked observed beta diversity and percent naive T cells. Calculation of diversity from one million T cells yielded estimates considered to be underestimates.

It was approximately 10 milliliters of peripheral blood that were drawn from each donor. With each sample, at least 6 micrograms of total RNA were extracted. Turning to this clonotype: Its antigen is undetermined.

It was with a sample-barcoded 5' primer and a J-beta primer mix that a second PCR of roughly 7 to 12 cycles was run. From the 5' RACE reads, TCRdb called clonotypes with MiXCR, one entry per CDR3 protein. The table shows about 970,000 distinct CDR3 sequences, with about 53% occurring only once. This receptor was identified in a woman in her sixties in good health. Sequencing was performed on blood.

CDR3 sequence (DNA): TGTGCCAGCAGCGGAGTTGGGGGGAGCGAAGCTTTCTTT. It codes for CASSGVGGSEAFF. This chain connects TRBV7-9 to TRBJ1-1; D may be TRBD1 (5 bases). This CDR3 has 13 residues. Trimming removed 5 bases at V and 8 bases at J, with 15 bases between. Germline V lookup: CDR1 SEHNR, CDR2 FQNEAQ (reference sequence).